These 21 T cell receptor beta chains came from one sample sequenced in a study of identifying expanded T cells in peripheral blood. Assay: immunoSEQ multiplex PCR; the TCRdb copy retains only in-frame clones and omits some. The sample holds roughly 63,000 clones; about 85% are singletons and the top ten take about a fifth. Sequencing was performed on blood. Receptors originate from a person between 18 and 75 years old in good health.

V is TRBV29-1 and J is TRBJ1-1; D is uncertain. V shed 6 bases and J shed 1 base, with 12 bases lying between them. The CDR3 runs 13 residues. Germline-derived CDR1 and CDR2 are SQVTM and ANQGSEA. CDR3 bases: TGCAGCGTAACACCCCACCCGAACACTGAAGCTTTCTTT. Translating gives CSVTPHPNTEAFF.

The chain joins TRBV5-1 to TRBJ2-5; 10 bases line up with TRBD2. J was trimmed by 5 bases and V by 4 bases; bases with no gene match: 17. The CDR3 loop spans 18 amino acids. Germline CDR1 SGHRS, CDR2 YFSETQ. CDR3 protein: CASSLGGPSGGFMETQYF. CDR3 bases: TGCGCCAGCAGCCTGGGAGGGCCTAGCGGGGGTTTTATGGAGACCCAGTACTTC.

V is TRBV7-6 and J is TRBJ2-5; 10 positions match TRBD1. In germline, CDR1 is SGHVS, CDR2 FNYEAQ. The CDR3 totals 15 residues. V lost 5 bases, J lost 4 bases, and 7 bases stayed unmatched. The CDR3 nucleotides read TGTGCCAGCAGCCGAGGGGGACAGGGGCGAGAGACCCAGTACTTC. Translating it yields CASSRGGQGRETQYF.

There are a few counts of this clone. The J gene is TRBJ1-1, the V gene TRBV6-4, with D perhaps matching TRBD1 (6 bases). The ends were cut back, 0 bases at V and 7 bases at J, with 12 bases in the middle. Germline-derived CDR1 and CDR2 are MRHNA and SNTAGT. The CDR3 is 14 amino acids. The CDR3: CASSDSSRGSEAFF. Written as DNA, the CDR3 is TGTGCCAGCAGTGACTCGAGTAGGGGGAGTGAAGCTTTCTTT.

J is TRBJ2-2 and V is TRBV6-5; D not resolved. CDR1 is MNHEY, CDR2 SVGAGI, per germline. Trimming removed 0 bases from V and 7 bases from J, with 6 bases in between. CDR3 size: 13 residues. CDR3: CASSYSSSGELFF. As DNA, the CDR3 is TGTGCCAGCAGTTACTCGTCTAGCGGGGAGCTGTTTTTT.

The chain is built from TRBV30 and TRBJ2-7, with D possibly matching TRBD1 (5 bases). The CDR3 covers 14 residues. CDR1 GTSNPN and CDR2 SVGIG come from the germline V gene (reference sequence). V was cut by 3 bases and J by 1 base, with 13 bases left in between. Here the CDR3 reads CAWRLRAGSYEQYF. The CDR3 DNA reads TGTGCCTGGAGACTCAGGGCAGGATCCTACGAGCAGTACTTC.

V gene TRBV29-1 combines with J gene TRBJ2-5; 7 nucleotides agree with TRBD1. Unmatched junction bases numbered 4, after V lost 6 bases and J lost 3 bases. The length of the CDR3 is 12 residues. CDR1 and CDR2 (germline): SQVTM, ANQGSEA. The CDR3 is CSVGTVKETQYF. The CDR3 nucleotides read TGCAGCGTCGGGACAGTGAAAGAGACCCAGTACTTC.

The chain recombines TRBV6-5 with TRBJ2-7; tentatively, D is TRBD2 (6 bases). CDR1 and CDR2 from the germline V gene are MNHEY and SVGAGI. Trimming cost V 4 bases and J 5 bases, with 9 bases left between them. The CDR3 is made up of 12 amino acids. The CDR3 DNA sequence: TGTGCCAGCAGTTCGGGGGTGGACGAGCAGTACTTC. Translating gives CASSSGVDEQYF.

A few counts support this clone. The chain links TRBV19 to TRBJ2-2; D gene unclear. This CDR3 spans 15 amino acids. With 1 base removed from V and 2 bases from J, the gap between germline ends came to 8 bases. Germline CDR1 reads LNHDA; CDR2 reads SQIVND (reference sequence). The CDR3 sequence: CASSIAGSNTGELFF. The CDR3 nucleotides are TGTGCCAGTAGTATAGCCGGGTCCAACACCGGGGAGCTGTTTTTT. Looking up the rest from reference TRBV19 and TRBJ2-2 gives the full variable domain: DGGITQSPKYLFRKEGQNVTLSCEQNLNHDAMYWYRQDPGQGLRLIYYSQIVNDFQKGDIAEGYSVSREKKESFPLTVTSAQKNPTAFYLCASSIAGSNTGELFFGEGSRLTVL.

The V and J genes are TRBV25-1 and TRBJ1-1, with a possible D match to TRBD1 (6 bases). Germline-derived CDR1 and CDR2 are MGHDK and SYGVNS. This CDR3 has 13 amino acids. Trimming left V 7 bases short and J 1 base short, with 10 bases between. This chain's CDR3 is CASTGQKNTEAFF. CDR3 DNA sequence: TGTGCCAGCACTGGACAGAAGAACACTGAAGCTTTCTTT.

A single count supports this clone. The chain uses TRBV6-1 and TRBJ1-2; possibly TRBD1 for D (6 bases). The CDR3 runs to 15 residues. Deletions cut 5 bases from V and 4 bases from J, with 17 bases between. Per germline, CDR1 MNHNS and CDR2 SASEGT. The CDR3 DNA sequence: TGTGCCAGCAGTATGATGGGGGCGGTAGGCTATGGCTACACCTTC. Protein product: CASSMMGAVGYGYTF.

V is TRBV5-6 and J is TRBJ1-4; D possibly corresponds to TRBD1 (6 bases). Germline V gives CDR1 SGHDT, CDR2 YYEEEE. The CDR3 runs to 15 residues. Trimming pared 1 base from V and 7 bases from J, leaving 14 bases between. CDR3 DNA sequence: TGTGCCAGCAGCTTGTTCGGGGGCCCTAGTGAAAAACTGTTTTTT. This gives the protein CASSLFGGPSEKLFF.

The chain uses TRBV21-1 and TRBJ1-4. TRBV21-1 is a documented pseudogene. The CDR3 has 15 amino acids. The CDR3, as DNA: TGTGCCAGCAGCCCCAACGGGGAGGGAGCAGGGAAACTGTTTTTT. Translating it yields CASSPNGEGAGKLFF.

The chain links TRBV6-6 to TRBJ2-3, with TRBD2 matching 11 bases. J was trimmed by 4 bases and V by 7 bases; bases with no gene match: 7. The germline CDR1 and CDR2 sequences are MNHNY and SVGAGI (reference sequence). This CDR3 is 15 amino acids long. CDR3 in DNA: TGTGCCAGCATGGTAGCGGGAGGGTGGCCAGATACGCAGTATTTT. It specifies CASMVAGGWPDTQYF.

The chain recombines TRBV19 with TRBJ1-3; TRBD1 is a possible D gene (6 bases). This CDR3 has 15 amino acids. Looked up from germline, CDR1 is LNHDA and CDR2 is SQIVND (reference sequence). Between the trimmed V and J ends, which lost 5 bases and 4 bases, there was a span of 15 bases. DNA of the CDR3: TGTGCCAGTAGTCATCCGGGACAAGCAGGAAACACCATATATTTT. This sequence encodes CASSHPGQAGNTIYF.

J is TRBJ2-3 and V is TRBV18; 9 bases are a match to TRBD2. This CDR3 is built from 17 residues. CDR1 is KGHSH, CDR2 LQKENI, per germline. J was trimmed by 4 bases and V by 2 bases; bases with no gene match: 10. The CDR3 DNA follows: TGTGCCAGCTCACCAGGATTCGCGGGGGGGGTAGCAGATACGCAGTATTTT. Protein product: CASSPGFAGGVADTQYF.

This chain uses TRBV7-2 with TRBJ1-1; 9 bases fit TRBD1. Germline V gives CDR1 SGHTA, CDR2 FQGNSA. The CDR3 has 15 residues. Trimming took 5 bases from V and 4 from J; bases not matched to a gene: 8. The CDR3 DNA sequence: TGTGCCAGCAGCCACCAACAGGGGGCGTCCACTGAAGCTTTCTTT. It is translated as CASSHQQGASTEAFF.

The CDR3: CASSPAWATTKPGSNTGELFF. CDR3 nucleotide sequence: TGTGCCAGCTCACCAGCGTGGGCCACTACGAAACCAGGATCGAACACCGGGGAGCTGTTTTTT. The chain links TRBV18 to TRBJ2-2, with no clear D. V lost 2 bases, J lost 0 bases, and 25 bases lay in between. CDR3 size: 21 residues. Germline V gene data show CDR1 as KGHSH and CDR2 as LQKENI.

V and J are TRBV19 and TRBJ2-3, with TRBD1 as a possible D gene (6 bases). Germline-derived CDR1 and CDR2 are LNHDA and SQIVND (reference sequence). Trimming shortened V by 5 bases and J by 2 bases, and 11 bases separated the two germline ends. This CDR3 has 14 residues. Written as DNA, the CDR3 is TGTGCCAGTAGTTTCCGGGACATCACAGATACGCAGTATTTT. As protein: CASSFRDITDTQYF.

The chain is built from TRBV19 and TRBJ2-2; D is ambiguous. Germline V gene sequence: CDR1 LNHDA, CDR2 SQIVND (reference sequence). V gave up 3 bases and J gave up 2 bases, with 4 bases separating them. The CDR3 length is 13 residues. This CDR3 reads CASSIYNTGELFF. In DNA, the CDR3 is TGTGCCAGTAGTATTTACAACACCGGGGAGCTGTTTTTT. The whole variable domain, filled in from reference TRBV19 and TRBJ2-2, reads DGGITQSPKYLFRKEGQNVTLSCEQNLNHDAMYWYRQDPGQGLRLIYYSQIVNDFQKGDIAEGYSVSREKKESFPLTVTSAQKNPTAFYLCASSIYNTGELFFGEGSRLTVL.

The chain uses TRBV5-1 and TRBJ2-7; a possible D gene is TRBD1 (6 bases). Per the germline V gene, CDR1 is SGHRS and CDR2 is YFSETQ. The CDR3 has 15 amino acids. Between the trimmed V and J ends, which lost 0 bases and 0 bases, there was a span of 10 bases. For the CDR3, the DNA is TGCGCCAGCAGCTTGGCAGGGGATAGCTCCTACGAGCAGTACGTC. It translates to CASSLAGDSSYEQYV.